This record concerns one TCR beta chain sequence. The CDR3 consists of 15 residues. V dropped 5 bases and J dropped 9 bases, with 17 bases sitting between them. CDR1 and CDR2 from the germline V gene are MNHEY and SVGAGI. In the original workflow: Counts of nucleated cells, estimated from reference gene primer amplification, were obtained. This table comes from immunoSEQ multiplex PCR, and its TCRdb copy is limited to in-frame clones, with some not included. That table is the source of V, J and clone size, and D and trimming were worked out from the DNA. The sample records 180,000 or so clones, 70% to 80% being singletons. This sample stems from a study of blood T cell repertoires in COVID-19. Study-wide context: Sites in the United States, Italy and Spain provided acute and convalescent COVID-19 samples. T cells, B-cell-depleted T cells, or PBMCs provided the cDNA or gDNA that served as material.

The source is a man aged 50 to 59 who had recovered from COVID-19. Material for sequencing was peripheral blood. V and J are TRBV6-5 and TRBJ1-6; D call uncertain. CDR3 sequence reads: CASSPRAPGGSPLHF. The CDR3, as DNA: TGTGCCAGCAGTCCCCGGGCACCGGGAGGTTCACCCCTCCACTTT.